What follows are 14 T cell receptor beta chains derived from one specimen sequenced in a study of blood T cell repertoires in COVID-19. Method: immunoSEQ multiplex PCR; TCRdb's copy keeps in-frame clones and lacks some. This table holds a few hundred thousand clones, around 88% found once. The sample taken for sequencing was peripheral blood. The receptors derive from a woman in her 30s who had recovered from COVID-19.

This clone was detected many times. DNA of the CDR3: TGTGCCAGCAGTATCTCGACAGGGGACACAGATACGCAGTATTTT. Protein product: CASSISTGDTDTQYF. The V gene is TRBV2, the J gene TRBJ2-3; TRBD1 matches 8 bases. This CDR3 spans 15 amino acids. In germline, CDR1 is SNHLY, CDR2 FYNNEI. The V segment lost 5 bases and the J segment 2 bases; nucleotides outside the gene matches: 6.

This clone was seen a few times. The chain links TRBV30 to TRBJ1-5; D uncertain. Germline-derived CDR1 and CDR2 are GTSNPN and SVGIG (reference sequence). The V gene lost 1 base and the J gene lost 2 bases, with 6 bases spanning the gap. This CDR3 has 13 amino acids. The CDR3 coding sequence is TGTGCCTGGAGTGCGCAGGGCAATCAGCCCCAGCATTTT. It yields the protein CAWSAQGNQPQHF.

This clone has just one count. CDR3 coding DNA: TGCGCCAGCAGCGGCAGGGCACACAATGAGCAGTTCTTC. Protein product: CASSGRAHNEQFF. The chain employs TRBV5-1 and TRBJ2-1; maybe TRBD1 (5 bases). The CDR3 is 13 residues long. Germline CDR1 and CDR2: SGHRS and YFSETQ. The V end was cut by 4 bases, the J end by 5 bases, with 10 bases between.

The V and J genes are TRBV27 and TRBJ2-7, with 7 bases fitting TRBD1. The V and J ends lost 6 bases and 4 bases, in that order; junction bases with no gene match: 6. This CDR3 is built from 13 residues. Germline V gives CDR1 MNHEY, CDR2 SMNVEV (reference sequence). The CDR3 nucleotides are TGTGCCAGCAGGGGACAGCTACCTTACGAGCAGTACTTC. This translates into CASRGQLPYEQYF.

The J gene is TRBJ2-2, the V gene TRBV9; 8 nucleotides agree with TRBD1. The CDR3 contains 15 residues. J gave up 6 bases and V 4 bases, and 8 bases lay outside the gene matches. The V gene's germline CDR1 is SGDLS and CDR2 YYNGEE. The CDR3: CASSTRTGRPGELFF. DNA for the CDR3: TGTGCCAGCAGCACCCGGACAGGGCGACCCGGGGAGCTGTTTTTT.

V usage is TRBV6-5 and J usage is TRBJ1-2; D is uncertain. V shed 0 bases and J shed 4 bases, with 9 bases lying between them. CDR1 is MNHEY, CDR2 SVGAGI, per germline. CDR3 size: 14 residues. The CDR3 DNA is TGTGCCAGCAGTTACTCGAGCCCGTCCTATGGCTACACCTTC. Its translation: CASSYSSPSYGYTF.

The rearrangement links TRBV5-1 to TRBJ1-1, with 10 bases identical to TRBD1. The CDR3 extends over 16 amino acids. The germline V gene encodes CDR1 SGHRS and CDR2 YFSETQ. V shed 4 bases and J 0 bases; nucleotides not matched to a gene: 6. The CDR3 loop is CASSRGQGKMNTEAFF. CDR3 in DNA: TGCGCCAGCAGCAGGGGACAGGGGAAAATGAACACTGAAGCTTTCTTT.

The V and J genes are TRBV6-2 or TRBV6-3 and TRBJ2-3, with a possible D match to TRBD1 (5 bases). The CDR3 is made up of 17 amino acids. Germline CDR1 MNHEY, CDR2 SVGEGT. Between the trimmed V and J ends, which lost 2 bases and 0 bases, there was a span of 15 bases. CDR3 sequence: CASSYNVQGMSTDTQYF. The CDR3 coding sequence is TGTGCCAGCAGTTACAACGTTCAGGGCATGAGCACAGATACGCAGTATTTT.

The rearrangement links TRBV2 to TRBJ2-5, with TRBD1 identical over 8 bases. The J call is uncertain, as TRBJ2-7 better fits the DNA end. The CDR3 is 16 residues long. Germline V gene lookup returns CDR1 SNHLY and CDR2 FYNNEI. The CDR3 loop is CASSQHKGQASYEQYF. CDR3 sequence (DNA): TGTGCCAGCAGTCAACACAAGGGACAGGCATCCTACGAGCAGTACTTC.

DNA of the CDR3: TGCGCCAGCAGCCCCCAGGGGGGCAACACAGATACGCAGTATTTT. This encodes CASSPQGGNTDTQYF. This chain connects TRBV4-1 to TRBJ2-3; perhaps TRBD1 as D (7 bases). CDR1 and CDR2 (germline): MGHRA, YSYEKL. V was pared by 4 bases and J by 2 bases, with 13 bases between. The CDR3 is 15 amino acids.

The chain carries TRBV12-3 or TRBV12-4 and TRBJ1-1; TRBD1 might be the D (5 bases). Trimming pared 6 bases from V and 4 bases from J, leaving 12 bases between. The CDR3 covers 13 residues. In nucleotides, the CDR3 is TGTGCCAGCAGGCGCAGGGAGGCCACTGAAGCTTTCTTT. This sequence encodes CASRRREATEAFF.

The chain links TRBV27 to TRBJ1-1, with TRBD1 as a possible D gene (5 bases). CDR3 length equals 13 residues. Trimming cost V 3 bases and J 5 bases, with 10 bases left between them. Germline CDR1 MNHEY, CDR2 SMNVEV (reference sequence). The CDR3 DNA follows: TGTGCCAGCAGTTTGGGCAGGGTAACTGAAGCTTTCTTT. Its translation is CASSLGRVTEAFF.

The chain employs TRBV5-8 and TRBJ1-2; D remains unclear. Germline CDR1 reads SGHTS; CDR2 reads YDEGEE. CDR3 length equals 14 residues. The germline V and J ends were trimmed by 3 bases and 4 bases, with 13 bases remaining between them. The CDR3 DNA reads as TGTGCCAGCAGCTCACCCTCAGGACTCTATGGCTACACCTTC. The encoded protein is CASSSPSGLYGYTF.

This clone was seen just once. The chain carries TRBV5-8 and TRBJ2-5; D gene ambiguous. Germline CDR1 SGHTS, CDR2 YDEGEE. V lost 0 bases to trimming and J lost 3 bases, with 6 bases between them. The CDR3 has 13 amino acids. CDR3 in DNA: TGTGCCAGCAGCTTGGATCCGGAAGAGACCCAGTACTTC. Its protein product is CASSLDPEETQYF.